This TCR beta chain was observed in a study of shared clonotypes between healthy human individuals (TCRdb year 2020). General notes on the study: The cohort included three men and two women between 18 and 49 years of age. Different laboratories and diverse techniques were used to prepare libraries and sequence TCR repertoires, to increase sequencing depth and limit assay-specific biases. To estimate repertoire size and how much clonotypes are shared between individuals, the study performed deep sequencing of blood TCR repertoires from about five healthy adults. For each donor, CD4 naive and CD4 memory were each given three plates, CD8 naive was given two plates, and CD8 memory was given one plate. Between about 0.8 and 9 billion PBMCs per donor were obtained by leukapheresis.

Using the deep immunoSEQ assay, TCR CDR3 regions were amplified from genomic DNA by multiplex PCR. Extracted genomic DNA from each cell subset was spread evenly across all wells of several immunoSEQ 96-well plates, with each plate serving as a replicate. Each replicate PCR for sorted subsets received roughly 0.2 ug genomic DNA, equal to about 30,000 T cell genomes. The purified libraries were quantified using a Qubit 3.0 fluorometer, sized with a Bioanalyzer 2100, and then quantified again using the KAPA Library Quantification kit. A separate single-read 150-cycle Illumina NextSeq 550 flow cell was used to sequence each immunoSEQ 96-well plate. The paper's data handling went like this. Because the immunoSEQ output included only junctional sequences and no quality scores, the filtering could not be the same as the filtering used for full-length reads. To assign V/J genes and CDR3, sequences were annotated using PyIR, a Python wrapper for IgBLAST v1.9, with IMGT germline references. Reads were removed for weak V/J assignments (E-value above 1e-6), missing CDR3, stop codons, out-of-frame junctions, or ambiguous translated residues. V3J clonotypes were defined by identical inferred V gene, J gene, and CDR3 amino acid sequence. The percentage overlap between two repertoires was calculated by dividing the number of shared unique clonotypes by the size of the smaller repertoire. Richness of each repertoire was evaluated using RTK rarefaction, the Chao1 estimator, and Recon v2.1 estimates of unobserved clonotypes. Generation probabilities for all TCRbeta clonotypes obtained by the gDNA method from a handful of donors were computed using OLGA. Entries here come from immuneACCESS through TCRdb and include only in-frame sequences with V and J called. Some clones fail to appear in such tables; in the studies checked, an unresolved V gene covers under half of the shortfall, and the cause of the remainder is unknown. The V and J calls and clone size come from that table; D and trimming were worked out from the DNA. Recorded for this sample are around 2.5 million clones; approximately 93% of them occurred a single time. The ten largest make up approximately 0.36% of the sample.

In the case of this clone: No cognate antigen has been identified for it. No much larger clone is present one base from it, and per-base qualities are unavailable.

On the study overall, not on this receptor specifically: Roughly 5% of naive CD4, 3.5% of naive CD8, approximately 2.2% of memory CD4, and roughly 0.4% of memory CD8 clonotypes were shared across several donors. Clonotypes shared by all four sorted-subset donors showed higher generation probabilities than non-shared clonotypes. Based on pairwise subsampling, the degree of clonotype sharing among donors was expected to be affected by sequencing depth. Rarefaction of sorted-subset datasets indicated incomplete sequencing despite the large sequencing depth. Naive subsets generally had larger estimated clonotype richness than memory subsets did. Sampling was restricted to blood, and TCR repertoires in tissues likely differ from the TCR repertoires found in blood. Because the study included only a small number of donors, the genetic and exposure-history diversity represented was limited.

Healthy HIV-negative adults with no recently reported acute infections or vaccinations were included as donors. All donors were Caucasian adults living in Nashville, Tennessee, USA. CD4+ T cells were enriched by magnetic negative selection, after which naive cells were positively selected on CD45RA and the negative fraction was taken as the memory subset. Blood was collected by leukapheresis, and PBMCs were isolated by Ficoll-Histopaque density gradient centrifugation and then cryopreserved in liquid nitrogen vapor phase. Purity and quantity of every magnetically sorted T cell population were checked by analytical flow cytometry. Each sorted fraction had its genomic DNA isolated and then quantified by UV absorbance on a Nanodrop 2000c. The sample taken for sequencing was naive CD4+ T cells from PBMCs. The cell subset or site label, read with the paper, signifies: CD45RA+ positively selected. This clonotype originated in a man between 18 and 29 years old in good health. Some clones in this sample may be carry-over from other donors' samples.

The DNA sequence reads TGTGCCAGCAGCTTAGGGGACAGGGGCTACGAGCAGTACTTC. It codes for CASSLGDRGYEQYF. The sequence joins TRBV9 to TRBJ2-7, with TRBD1 identical over 10 junction bases. CDR1 and CDR2 were assigned from the germline V gene as SGDLS and YYNGEE. Ends trimmed: V by 4 bases, J by 3 bases; bases unmatched to a gene: 4. From the cysteine through the phenylalanine, the CDR3 covers 14 amino acids. Of the read, only the CDR3 DNA is kept; its 42 bases are in frame from base 1.